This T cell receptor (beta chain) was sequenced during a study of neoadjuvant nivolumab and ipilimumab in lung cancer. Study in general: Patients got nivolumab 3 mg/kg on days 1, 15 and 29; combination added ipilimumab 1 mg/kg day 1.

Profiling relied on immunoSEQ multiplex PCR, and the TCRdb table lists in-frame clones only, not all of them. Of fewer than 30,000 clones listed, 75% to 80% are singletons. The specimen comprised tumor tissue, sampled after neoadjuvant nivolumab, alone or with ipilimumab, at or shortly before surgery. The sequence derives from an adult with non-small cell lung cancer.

The CDR3 here is CSVKGGYEQYF. The CDR3 bases are TGCAGCGTTAAAGGGGGCTACGAGCAGTACTTC. The rearrangement uses TRBV29-1 and TRBJ2-7; D is possibly TRBD1 (6 bases). Germline V gene data show CDR1 as SQVTM and CDR2 as ANQGSEA. The CDR3 is 11 residues long. The ends were cut back, 5 bases at V and 3 bases at J, with 8 bases in the middle.